These 25 T cell receptor beta chains were sequenced from one sample in a study of cytomegalovirus exposure and HLA in healthy donors. 13 Jbeta primers and 60 Vbeta primers were used for the PCR. Only in-frame clones appear in the TCRdb table, and some are missing; sequencing was by immunoSEQ multiplex PCR. The table lists fewer than 90,000 clones, 65% to 80% of them singletons. The sequencing input was PBMCs. These receptors originate from a man aged 25-40 years in good health and CMV-seropositive.

This chain links TRBV9 with TRBJ1-1; D not resolved. Germline V lookup: CDR1 SGDLS, CDR2 YYNGEE. CDR3 length: 13 amino acids. Trimming took 0 bases from V and 3 from J, leaving 6 bases between them. The CDR3 protein is CASSVDGDTEAFF. Written as DNA, the CDR3 is TGTGCCAGCAGCGTAGACGGGGACACTGAAGCTTTCTTT.

The V and J genes are TRBV5-3 and TRBJ1-6, with a weak D call TRBD1 (5 bases). TRBV5-3 is marked as an open reading frame, function uncertain. V dropped 0 bases and J dropped 6 bases, with 16 bases sitting between them. CDR3 size: 17 residues. CDR3 bases: TGTGCCAGAAGCTTGGAGGGCAGGGATGTGATTAATTCACCCCTCCACTTT. Residues: CARSLEGRDVINSPLHF.

This clone was counted once. The chain has TRBV7-3 and TRBJ2-1, with 10 bases that match TRBD1. V trimming: 5 bases; J trimming: 7 bases; junction bases outside the gene matches: 11. The CDR3 is 16 residues long. Germline CDR1 is SGHTA and CDR2 is FQGTGA. The CDR3 DNA reads as TGTGCCAGCAGCCAATATGGCGGGACAGGGGATAATGAGCAGTTCTTC. Protein product: CASSQYGGTGDNEQFF.

A few counts support this clone. J is TRBJ2-5 and V is TRBV18; no clear D. Deletions cut 1 base from V and 1 base from J, with 4 bases between. Germline assignment: CDR1 KGHSH and CDR2 LQKENI. This CDR3 is 13 amino acids long. CDR3 sequence: CASSPLAQETQYF. The CDR3 DNA is TGTGCCAGCTCACCACTAGCCCAAGAGACCCAGTACTTC.

This clone was seen just once. The V call is TRBV19, the J call TRBJ1-5; 9 bases fit TRBD1. After removal of 5 bases from V and 3 bases from J, the junction contained 5 bases not matched to a gene. Germline V gives CDR1 LNHDA, CDR2 SQIVND (reference sequence). This CDR3 region has 15 residues. The CDR3 DNA sequence: TGTGCCAGTAGTGCCGACAGGGGGTACAATCAGCCCCAGCATTTT. Amino acids: CASSADRGYNQPQHF.

For this clone: Different DNA sequences within this sample yield the same CDR3. The rearrangement links TRBV7-2 to TRBJ2-7; D unresolved. The ends were cut back, 5 bases at V and 0 bases at J, with 5 bases in the middle. CDR3 size: 12 residues. The germline V gene encodes CDR1 SGHTA and CDR2 FQGNSA. CDR3 sequence: CASSLSSYEQYF. As DNA, the CDR3 is TGTGCCAGCAGCCTCTCCTCCTACGAGCAGTACTTC. Full variable domain (missing parts from reference TRBV7-2 and TRBJ2-7): GAGVSQSPSNKVTEKGKDVELRCDPISGHTALYWYRQSLGQGLEFLIYFQGNSAPDKSGLPSDRFSAERTGGSVSTLTIQRTQQEDSAVYLCASSLSSYEQYFGPGTRLTVT.

This clone was observed a few times. V gene TRBV2 combines with J gene TRBJ2-7, with 7 bases matching TRBD1. Unmatched junction bases numbered 4, after V lost 6 bases and J lost 2 bases. This CDR3 comprises 13 residues. Looked up from germline, CDR1 is SNHLY and CDR2 is FYNNEI. CDR3 in DNA: TGTGCCAGCAGCTTACAGGGGACCTACGAGCAGTACTTC. Its translation: CASSLQGTYEQYF. The whole variable domain, filled in from reference TRBV2 and TRBJ2-7, reads EPEVTQTPSHQVTQMGQEVILRCVPISNHLYFYWYRQILGQKVEFLVSFYNNEISEKSEIFDDQFSVERPDGSNFTLKIRSTKLEDSAMYFCASSLQGTYEQYFGPGTRLTVT.

The chain has TRBV9 and TRBJ2-5; 9 bases line up with TRBD1. With 6 bases clipped from V and 5 bases from J, the junction kept 26 bases outside the gene matches. Germline V gives CDR1 SGDLS, CDR2 YYNGEE. This CDR3 region has 20 residues. CDR3 amino acids: CASTAEGNFEGTGHEETQYF. The CDR3 nucleotides are TGTGCCAGCACCGCCGAGGGAAACTTCGAAGGGACAGGGCATGAGGAGACCCAGTACTTC.

The rearrangement uses TRBV5-4 and TRBJ1-1, with 9 bases lining up with TRBD1. V was clipped by 4 bases and J by 2 bases; unmatched bases: 3. The CDR3 length is 14 residues. Per the germline V gene, CDR1 is SGHNT and CDR2 is YYREEE (reference sequence). This chain's CDR3 is CASSRGQGNTEAFF. The CDR3, as DNA: TGTGCCAGCAGCAGGGGACAGGGAAACACTGAAGCTTTCTTT.

V usage is TRBV5-1 and J usage is TRBJ1-1, with D possibly being TRBD1 (5 bases). CDR3 length equals 15 residues. Germline V lookup: CDR1 SGHRS, CDR2 YFSETQ. V lost 3 bases and J 7 bases, leaving 19 bases between the germline ends. CDR3: CASSSTRLGRSEAFF. DNA of the CDR3: TGCGCCAGCAGCTCGACCCGACTGGGGCGTAGTGAAGCTTTCTTT.

The chain employs TRBV30 and TRBJ2-1, with 8 positions matching TRBD1. The V segment lost 8 bases and the J segment 4 bases; nucleotides outside the gene matches: 13. In germline, CDR1 is GTSNPN, CDR2 SVGIG (reference sequence). The CDR3 covers 15 residues. The CDR3 bases are TGTGCCATACAACAGGGGGGTTCATCGTACAATGAGCAGTTCTTC. This translates into CAIQQGGSSYNEQFF.

The chain has TRBV5-1 and TRBJ1-2, with D possibly matching TRBD1 (6 bases). The CDR3 has 12 residues. Trimming removed 0 bases at V and 7 bases at J, with 7 bases between. CDR1 and CDR2 (germline): SGHRS, YFSETQ. The CDR3 here is CASSLGGPGYTF. Here the CDR3 DNA reads TGCGCCAGCAGCTTGGGGGGGCCTGGCTACACCTTC.

V and J are TRBV7-9 and TRBJ1-4, with 8 positions matching TRBD1. The CDR3 has 15 amino acids. The J segment lost 8 bases and the V segment lost 5 bases, leaving 10 bases of the junction unmatched. Germline values: CDR1 SEHNR, CDR2 FQNEAQ (reference sequence). The CDR3 reads CASSKRQGRGEKLFF. CDR3 bases: TGTGCCAGCAGCAAACGACAGGGGAGGGGAGAAAAACTGTTTTTT. Full variable domain (outside the CDR3, taken from reference TRBV7-9 and TRBJ1-4): DTGVSQNPRHKITKRGQNVTFRCDPISEHNRLYWYRQTLGQGPEFLTYFQNEAQLEKSRLLSDRFSAERPKGSFSTLEIQRTEQGDSAMYLCASSKRQGRGEKLFFGSGTQLSVL.

The chain uses TRBV6-5 and TRBJ1-2; 9 bases are a match to TRBD1. Germline V lookup: CDR1 MNHEY, CDR2 SVGAGI. J gave up 2 bases and V 6 bases, and 1 base lay outside the gene matches. The CDR3 runs to 13 residues. The CDR3 nucleotides read TGTGCCAGCAGAGGACAGGGGAACTATGGCTACACCTTC. Its translation is CASRGQGNYGYTF.

The chain joins TRBV2 to TRBJ2-5; 14 bases map to TRBD2. Germline-derived CDR1 and CDR2 are SNHLY and FYNNEI. Trimming took 6 bases from V and 2 from J; bases not matched to a gene: 8. This CDR3 is 17 amino acids long. The CDR3 loop reads CASRRTSGGKAQETQYF. The CDR3 bases are TGTGCCAGCAGGCGGACTAGCGGGGGGAAGGCGCAAGAGACCCAGTACTTC.

This clone has more than one count but fewer than ten. The V gene is TRBV4-2, the J gene TRBJ2-3; 9 bases match TRBD2. Trimming cost V 0 bases and J 4 bases; bases outside gene matches: 8. From germline, CDR1 is LGHNA and CDR2 YNFKEQ. The CDR3 is 17 amino acids. CDR3 bases: TGTGCCAGCAGCCAAGATTTAGGCGGGGGGGCCTCAGATACGCAGTATTTT. Encoded protein: CASSQDLGGGASDTQYF.

The chain combines TRBV29-1 with TRBJ2-5; 7 nucleotides match TRBD1. The J call may be incorrect, as the DNA end agrees better with TRBJ2-7. The CDR3 loop spans 11 amino acids. CDR1 is SQVTM and CDR2 is ANQGSEA in the germline V gene. CDR3 sequence (DNA): TGCAGCGTACAGGGGCAGGACGAGCAGTACTTC. It yields the protein CSVQGQDEQYF.

Here the CDR3 reads CASSRDRGQTEAFF. In DNA form, the CDR3 reads TGTGCCAGTAGTCGCGACAGGGGACAGACTGAAGCTTTCTTT. The V call is TRBV19, the J call TRBJ1-1; 8 bases fit TRBD1. J was trimmed by 5 bases and V by 5 bases; bases with no gene match: 7. The CDR3 runs to 14 residues. CDR1 and CDR2 from the germline V gene are LNHDA and SQIVND (reference sequence).

The V gene is TRBV30, the J gene TRBJ1-6; TRBD1 aligns across 8 bases. The germline V gene has CDR1 GTSNPN and CDR2 SVGIG (reference sequence). The CDR3 has 13 amino acids. The V and J ends lost 5 bases and 11 bases, in that order; junction bases with no gene match: 8. CDR3 loop: CAWGGQDSTPLHF. CDR3 in DNA: TGTGCCTGGGGGGGACAGGACTCTACACCCCTCCACTTT. Full variable domain (outside the CDR3, taken from reference TRBV30 and TRBJ1-6): SQTIHQWPATLVQPVGSPLSLECTVEGTSNPNLYWYRQAAGRGLQLLFYSVGIGQISSEVPQNLSASRPQDRQFILSSKKLLLSDSGFYLCAWGGQDSTPLHFGNGTRLTVT.

The sample holds one count of this clone. V is TRBV7-6 and J is TRBJ2-1, with 7 bases matching TRBD1. J lost 9 bases, V lost 0 bases, and 2 bases had no gene match. This CDR3 has 13 amino acids. Per germline, CDR1 SGHVS and CDR2 FNYEAQ. The CDR3 DNA reads as TGTGCCAGCAGCTTAGCGAGGGGGCCTGAGCAGTTCTTC. Its protein is CASSLARGPEQFF.

The chain uses TRBV30 and TRBJ1-6; D gene uncertain. Looked up from germline, CDR1 is GTSNPN and CDR2 is SVGIG (reference sequence). The CDR3 spans 15 residues. V was cut by 4 bases and J by 0 bases, with 10 bases left in between. CDR3 nucleotide sequence: TGTGCCTGGATGGTCAGAGGCTCCTATAATTCACCCCTCCACTTT. Its translation is CAWMVRGSYNSPLHF.

The V and J genes are TRBV10-3 and TRBJ1-5, with 7 bases lining up with TRBD1. The CDR3 length is 15 residues. Trimming cost V 5 bases and J 6 bases; bases outside gene matches: 10. Looked up from germline, CDR1 is ENHRY and CDR2 is SYGVKD. CDR3 amino acids: CAISQVGGSFQPQHF. In nucleotides, the CDR3 is TGTGCCATCAGTCAGGTAGGGGGCTCTTTTCAGCCCCAGCATTTT.

The chain employs TRBV18 and TRBJ1-1, with a weak D call TRBD1 (5 bases). Germline CDR1 and CDR2: KGHSH and LQKENI. This CDR3 is 14 amino acids long. Trimming removed 4 bases at V and 5 bases at J, with 14 bases between. CDR3 nucleotide sequence: TGTGCCAGCTCACTACAGGAACTGCGGACTGAAGCTTTCTTT. Protein sequence: CASSLQELRTEAFF.

This CDR3 reads CASSQEGTDNSPLHF. The DNA of the CDR3 is TGCGCCAGCAGCCAAGAGGGGACAGATAATTCACCCCTCCACTTT. The chain carries TRBV4-3 and TRBJ1-6, with 7 bases fitting TRBD1. CDR1 and CDR2 (germline): LGHNA, YSLEER. The CDR3 length is 15 residues. The V gene end was trimmed by 0 bases and the J gene end by 5 bases; junction bases not matched to a gene: 1.

CDR3 sequence: CASSTGWGNSNQPQHF. The CDR3 DNA sequence: TGTGCCAGCAGTACAGGGTGGGGAAATAGCAATCAGCCCCAGCATTTT. V and J are TRBV27 and TRBJ1-5, with D perhaps TRBD1 (6 bases). The CDR3 consists of 16 residues. Germline V gene data show CDR1 as MNHEY and CDR2 as SMNVEV (reference sequence). V dropped 5 bases and J dropped 0 bases, with 14 bases sitting between them.